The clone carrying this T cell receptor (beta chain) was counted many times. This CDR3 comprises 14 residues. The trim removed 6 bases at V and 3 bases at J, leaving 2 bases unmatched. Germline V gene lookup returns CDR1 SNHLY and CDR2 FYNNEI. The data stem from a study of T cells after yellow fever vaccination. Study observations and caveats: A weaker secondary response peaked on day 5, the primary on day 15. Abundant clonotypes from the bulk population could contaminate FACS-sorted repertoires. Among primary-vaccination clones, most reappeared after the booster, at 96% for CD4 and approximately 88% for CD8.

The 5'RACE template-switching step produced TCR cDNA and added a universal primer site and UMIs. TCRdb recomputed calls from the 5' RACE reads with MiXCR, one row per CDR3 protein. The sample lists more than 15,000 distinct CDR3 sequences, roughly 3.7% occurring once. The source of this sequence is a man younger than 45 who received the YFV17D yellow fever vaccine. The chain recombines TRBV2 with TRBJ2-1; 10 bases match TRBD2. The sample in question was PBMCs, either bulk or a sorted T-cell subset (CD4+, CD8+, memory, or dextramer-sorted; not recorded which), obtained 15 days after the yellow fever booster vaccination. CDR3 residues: CASRIAGGYNEQFF. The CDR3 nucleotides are TGTGCCAGCAGGATAGCGGGGGGCTACAATGAGCAGTTCTTC.